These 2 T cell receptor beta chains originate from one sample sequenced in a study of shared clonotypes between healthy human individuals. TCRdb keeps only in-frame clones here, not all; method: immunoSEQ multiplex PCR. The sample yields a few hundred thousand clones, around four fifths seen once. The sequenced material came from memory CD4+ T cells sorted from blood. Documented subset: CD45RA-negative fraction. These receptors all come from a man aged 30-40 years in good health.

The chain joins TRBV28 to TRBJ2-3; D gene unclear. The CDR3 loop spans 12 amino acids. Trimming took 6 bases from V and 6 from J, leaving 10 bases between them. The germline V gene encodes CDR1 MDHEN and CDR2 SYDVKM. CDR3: CASSSPSDTQYF. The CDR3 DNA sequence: TGTGCCAGCAGCTCCCCATCCGATACGCAGTATTTT.

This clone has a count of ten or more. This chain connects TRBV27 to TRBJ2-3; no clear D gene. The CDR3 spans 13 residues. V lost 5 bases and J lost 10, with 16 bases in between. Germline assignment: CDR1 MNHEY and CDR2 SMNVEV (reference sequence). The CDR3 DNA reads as TGTGCCAGCAGTCGGAGCCGGGCCCAGGCGCAGTATTTT. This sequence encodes CASSRSRAQAQYF.